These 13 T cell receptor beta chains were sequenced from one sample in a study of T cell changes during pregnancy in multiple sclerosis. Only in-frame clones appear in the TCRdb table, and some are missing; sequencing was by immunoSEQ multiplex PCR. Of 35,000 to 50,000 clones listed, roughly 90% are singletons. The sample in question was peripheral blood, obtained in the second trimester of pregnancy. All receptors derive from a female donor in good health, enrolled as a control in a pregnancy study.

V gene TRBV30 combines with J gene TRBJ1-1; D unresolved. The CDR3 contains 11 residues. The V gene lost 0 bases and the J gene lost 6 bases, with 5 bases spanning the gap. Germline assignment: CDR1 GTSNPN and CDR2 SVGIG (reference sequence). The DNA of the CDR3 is TGTGCCTGGAGTGTACTCGCTGAAGCTTTCTTT. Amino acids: CAWSVLAEAFF. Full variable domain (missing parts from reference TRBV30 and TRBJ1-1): SQTIHQWPATLVQPVGSPLSLECTVEGTSNPNLYWYRQAAGRGLQLLFYSVGIGQISSEVPQNLSASRPQDRQFILSSKKLLLSDSGFYLCAWSVLAEAFFGQGTRLTVV.

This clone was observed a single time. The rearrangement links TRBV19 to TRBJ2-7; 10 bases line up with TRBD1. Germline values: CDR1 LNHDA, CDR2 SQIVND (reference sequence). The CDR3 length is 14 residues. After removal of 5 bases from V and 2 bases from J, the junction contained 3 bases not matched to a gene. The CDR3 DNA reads TGTGCCAGTAGTCTAGGACAGGGGGCCTACGAGCAGTACTTC. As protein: CASSLGQGAYEQYF. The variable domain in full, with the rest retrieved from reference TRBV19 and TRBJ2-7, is DGGITQSPKYLFRKEGQNVTLSCEQNLNHDAMYWYRQDPGQGLRLIYYSQIVNDFQKGDIAEGYSVSREKKESFPLTVTSAQKNPTAFYLCASSLGQGAYEQYFGPGTRLTVT.

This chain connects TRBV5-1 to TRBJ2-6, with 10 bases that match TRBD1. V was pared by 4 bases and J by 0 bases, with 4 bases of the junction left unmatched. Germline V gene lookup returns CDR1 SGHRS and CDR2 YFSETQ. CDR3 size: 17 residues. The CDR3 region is CASSDRTGGSGANVLTF. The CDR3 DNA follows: TGCGCCAGCAGCGATCGGACAGGGGGCTCTGGGGCCAACGTCCTGACTTTC.

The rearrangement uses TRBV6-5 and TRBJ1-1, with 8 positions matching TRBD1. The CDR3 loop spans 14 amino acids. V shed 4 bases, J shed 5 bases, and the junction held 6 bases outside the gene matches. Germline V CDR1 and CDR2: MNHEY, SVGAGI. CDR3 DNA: TGTGCCAGCAGTTCCGGGACAGGCGGGACTGAAGCTTTCTTT. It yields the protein CASSSGTGGTEAFF.

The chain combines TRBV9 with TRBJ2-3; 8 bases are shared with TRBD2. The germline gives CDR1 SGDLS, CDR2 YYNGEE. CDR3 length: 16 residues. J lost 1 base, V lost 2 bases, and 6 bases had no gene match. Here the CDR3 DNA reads TGTGCCAGCAGCGTGGCGGGGGGAAGAGGCACAGATACGCAGTATTTT. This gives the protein CASSVAGGRGTDTQYF.

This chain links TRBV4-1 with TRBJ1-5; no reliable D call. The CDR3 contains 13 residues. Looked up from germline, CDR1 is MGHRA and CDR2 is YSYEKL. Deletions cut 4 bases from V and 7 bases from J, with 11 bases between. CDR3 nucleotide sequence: TGCGCCAGCAGCCCACTTATCCGGCAGCCCCAGCATTTT. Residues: CASSPLIRQPQHF.

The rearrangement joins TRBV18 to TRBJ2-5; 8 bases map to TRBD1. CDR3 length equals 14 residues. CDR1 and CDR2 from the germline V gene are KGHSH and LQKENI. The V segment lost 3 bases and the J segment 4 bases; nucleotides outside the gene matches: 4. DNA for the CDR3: TGTGCCAGCTCACCCGCGACAGGGGTAGAGACCCAGTACTTC. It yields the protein CASSPATGVETQYF.

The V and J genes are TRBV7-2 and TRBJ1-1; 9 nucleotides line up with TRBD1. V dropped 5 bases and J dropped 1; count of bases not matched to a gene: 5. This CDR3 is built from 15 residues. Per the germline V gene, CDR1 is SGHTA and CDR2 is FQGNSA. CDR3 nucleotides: TGTGCCAGCAGCCCCGGACAGGGGTCGAACACTGAAGCTTTCTTT. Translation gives CASSPGQGSNTEAFF.

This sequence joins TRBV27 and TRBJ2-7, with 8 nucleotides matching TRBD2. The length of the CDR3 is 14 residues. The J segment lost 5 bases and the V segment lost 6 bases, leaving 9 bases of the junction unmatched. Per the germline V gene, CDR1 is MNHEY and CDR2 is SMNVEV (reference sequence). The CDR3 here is CASRGNAGGHEQYF. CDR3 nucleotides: TGTGCCAGCAGAGGGAATGCGGGAGGCCACGAGCAGTACTTC.

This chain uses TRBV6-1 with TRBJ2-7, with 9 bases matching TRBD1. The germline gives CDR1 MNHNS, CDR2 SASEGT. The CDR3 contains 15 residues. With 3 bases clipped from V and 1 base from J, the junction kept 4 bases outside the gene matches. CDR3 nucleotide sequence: TGTGCCAGCAGTGACCGGGACAGGGTTTCCTACGAGCAGTACTTC. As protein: CASSDRDRVSYEQYF.

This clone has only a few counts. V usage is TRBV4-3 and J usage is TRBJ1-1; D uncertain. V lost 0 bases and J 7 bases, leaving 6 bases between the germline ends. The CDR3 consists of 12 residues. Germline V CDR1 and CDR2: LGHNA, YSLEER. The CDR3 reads CASSQETGEAFF. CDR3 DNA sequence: TGCGCCAGCAGCCAAGAAACGGGTGAAGCTTTCTTT.

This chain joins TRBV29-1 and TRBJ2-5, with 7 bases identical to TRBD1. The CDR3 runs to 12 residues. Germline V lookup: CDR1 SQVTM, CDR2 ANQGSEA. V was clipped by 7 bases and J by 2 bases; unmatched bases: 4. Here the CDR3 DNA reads TGCAGCGAGGGACAGTCTCAAGAGACCCAGTACTTC. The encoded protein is CSEGQSQETQYF.

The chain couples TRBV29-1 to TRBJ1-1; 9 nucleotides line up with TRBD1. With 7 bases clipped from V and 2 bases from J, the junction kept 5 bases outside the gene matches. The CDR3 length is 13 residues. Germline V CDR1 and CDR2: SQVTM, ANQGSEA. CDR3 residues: CSAEGQGNTEAFF. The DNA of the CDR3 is TGCAGCGCCGAGGGACAGGGAAACACTGAAGCTTTCTTT. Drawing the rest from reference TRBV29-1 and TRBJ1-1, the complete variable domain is SAVISQKPSRDICQRGTSLTIQCQVDSQVTMMFWYRQQPGQSLTLIATANQGSEATYESGFVIDKFPISRPNLTFSTLTVSNMSPEDSSIYLCSAEGQGNTEAFFGQGTRLTVV.